One sample yielded the 26 T cell receptor beta chains listed below, sequenced in a study of control samples from healthy donors and cancer patients. The table came from immunoSEQ multiplex PCR; TCRdb's copy has only in-frame clones and leaves some out. This table has 100,000 to 150,000 clones, around 90% appearing once. Sequencing was carried out using blood. These receptors were collected from a young man in good health.

The chain links TRBV15 to TRBJ1-1; D not resolved. The CDR3 has 15 amino acids. V shed 4 bases and J shed 6 bases, with 18 bases lying between them. Germline values: CDR1 LNHNV, CDR2 YYDKDF (reference sequence). The CDR3 loop reads CATSNTEHRRAEAFF. CDR3 coding DNA: TGTGCCACCAGCAATACGGAGCACCGGCGGGCTGAAGCTTTCTTT.

This chain connects TRBV7-2 to TRBJ2-1, with D possibly TRBD2 on 5 matching bases. Germline CDR1 SGHTA, CDR2 FQGNSA. This CDR3 comprises 15 residues. V shed 1 base and J shed 0 bases, with 7 bases lying between them. This CDR3 is CASSLEGSSYNEQFF. In DNA, the CDR3 is TGTGCCAGCAGCTTAGAAGGGAGCTCCTACAATGAGCAGTTCTTC.

The chain carries TRBV30 and TRBJ1-1; D is unresolved. Germline CDR1 is GTSNPN and CDR2 is SVGIG (reference sequence). The CDR3 has 13 amino acids. V dropped 0 bases and J dropped 0 bases, with 5 bases sitting between them. The CDR3 protein is CAWSVHMNTEAFF. CDR3 bases: TGTGCCTGGAGTGTTCACATGAACACTGAAGCTTTCTTT. Full variable domain (outside the CDR3, taken from reference TRBV30 and TRBJ1-1): SQTIHQWPATLVQPVGSPLSLECTVEGTSNPNLYWYRQAAGRGLQLLFYSVGIGQISSEVPQNLSASRPQDRQFILSSKKLLLSDSGFYLCAWSVHMNTEAFFGQGTRLTVV.

The CDR3 sequence is CASSPRDRNYEQYV. The CDR3 region has the DNA TGTGCCAGCAGCCCCCGGGACCGGAACTACGAGCAGTACGTC. The chain couples TRBV11-3 to TRBJ2-7; D is possibly TRBD1 or TRBD2 (5 bases each). The V end lost 5 bases, the J end lost 3 bases, and 14 bases lay between the germline ends. Germline CDR1 SGHNT, CDR2 YENEEA. The CDR3 spans 14 residues.

The rearrangement joins TRBV19 to TRBJ1-4, with unresolved D. CDR1 is LNHDA, CDR2 SQIVND, per germline (reference sequence). The ends were cut back, 1 base at V and 4 bases at J, with 16 bases in the middle. CDR3 size: 17 residues. Written as DNA, the CDR3 is TGTGCCAGTAGTATAGCCCCAGGCTTAAAAATTAATGAAAAACTGTTTTTT. Its protein is CASSIAPGLKINEKLFF.

The rearrangement links TRBV25-1 to TRBJ2-7, with 13 bases lining up with TRBD2. The junction had 2 bases not matched to a gene; V was cut back by 1 base and J by 2 bases. This CDR3 comprises 16 residues. The germline gives CDR1 MGHDK, CDR2 SYGVNS. The CDR3, as DNA: TGTGCCAGCAGTGAATCCGGGACTAGCGGGGCCTACGAGCAGTACTTC. This translates into CASSESGTSGAYEQYF.

The gene calls are TRBV3-1 (or the pseudogene TRBV3-2) and TRBJ1-1; D is undetermined. The CDR3 runs to 13 residues. Germline lookup yields CDR1 LGHDT and CDR2 YNNKEL (reference sequence). V lost 1 base, J lost 0 bases, and 3 bases lay in between. This CDR3 reads CASSQGMNTEAFF. Written as DNA, the CDR3 is TGTGCCAGCAGCCAAGGGATGAACACTGAAGCTTTCTTT.

V usage is TRBV5-1 and J usage is TRBJ2-5; 7 nucleotides align to TRBD1. V dropped 4 bases and J dropped 5; count of bases not matched to a gene: 8. Germline CDR1 SGHRS, CDR2 YFSETQ. The CDR3 runs 14 residues. This chain's CDR3 is CASSSTGAGETQYF. In nucleotides, the CDR3 is TGCGCCAGCAGCAGCACAGGGGCGGGCGAGACCCAGTACTTC. The entire variable domain, with the rest obtained from reference TRBV5-1 and TRBJ2-5, is as follows: KAGVTQTPRYLIKTRGQQVTLSCSPISGHRSVSWYQQTPGQGLQFLFEYFSETQRNKGNFPGRFSGRQFSNSRSEMNVSTLELGDSALYLCASSSTGAGETQYFGPGTRLLVL.

The V gene is TRBV7-9, the J gene TRBJ1-5; D uncertain. Germline CDR1 reads SEHNR; CDR2 reads FQNEAQ (reference sequence). Trimming cost V 4 bases and J 0 bases, with 10 bases left between them. The CDR3 length is 15 residues. The CDR3, as DNA: TGTGCCAGCAGCTCTGCGGCGGGTAGCAATCAGCCCCAGCATTTT. This gives the protein CASSSAAGSNQPQHF.

The chain uses TRBV19 and TRBJ1-1; no clear D gene. Trimming shortened V by 4 bases and J by 1 base, and 10 bases separated the two germline ends. This CDR3 is built from 14 residues. Germline V gives CDR1 LNHDA, CDR2 SQIVND (reference sequence). The CDR3, as DNA: TGTGCCAGTAGTAGGTTTGAGGGGAACACTGAAGCTTTCTTT. Translated: CASSRFEGNTEAFF.

This sequence joins TRBV28 and TRBJ1-2; 12 bases agree with TRBD1. Germline CDR1 MDHEN, CDR2 SYDVKM. The CDR3 is 18 amino acids. V lost 5 bases to trimming and J lost 3 bases; unmatched junction nucleotides: 13. Here the CDR3 reads CASSPAGDRGRTHYGYTF. DNA of the CDR3: TGTGCCAGCAGTCCCGCCGGGGACAGGGGGCGGACTCACTATGGCTACACCTTC.

The rearrangement links TRBV7-9 to TRBJ1-1; D remains ambiguous. The V end lost 5 bases, the J end lost 2 bases, and 15 bases lay between the germline ends. Germline CDR1 reads SEHNR; CDR2 reads FQNEAQ (reference sequence). The CDR3 is made up of 15 amino acids. DNA of the CDR3: TGTGCCAGCAGCCCCGTGTCGAGTTTCAACACTGAAGCTTTCTTT. Translated: CASSPVSSFNTEAFF.

The J gene is TRBJ2-1, the V gene TRBV28; D could derive from TRBD1 or TRBD2 (5 bases each). Germline CDR1 and CDR2: MDHEN and SYDVKM. The germline V and J ends were trimmed by 3 bases and 3 bases, with 15 bases remaining between them. This CDR3 spans 16 amino acids. The CDR3 spells CASSFRGVPNYNEQFF. The CDR3 DNA follows: TGTGCCAGCAGTTTTAGAGGGGTACCTAACTACAATGAGCAGTTCTTC.

The J gene is TRBJ2-3, the V gene TRBV20-1; D is perhaps TRBD1 (6 bases). V was shortened by 3 bases and J by 1 base, with 14 bases between the two germline ends. Germline lookup yields CDR1 DFQATT and CDR2 SNEGSKA (reference sequence). CDR3 size: 15 residues. CDR3 nucleotide sequence: TGCAGTGCTAGTCATACAGGGTTCGGCACAGATACGCAGTATTTT. It encodes CSASHTGFGTDTQYF.

The chain joins TRBV7-2 to TRBJ1-1, with D hard to call. Per the germline V gene, CDR1 is SGHTA and CDR2 is FQGNSA. V gave up 4 bases and J gave up 5 bases, with 14 bases separating them. This CDR3 is built from 14 residues. CDR3 nucleotide sequence: TGTGCCAGCAGCTCCCATATGGCTGGAACTGAAGCTTTCTTT. This encodes CASSSHMAGTEAFF.

This chain joins TRBV7-3 and TRBJ1-2; a weak D match, TRBD1 (5 bases). This CDR3 contains 15 residues. Germline lookup yields CDR1 SGHTA and CDR2 FQGTGA. With 6 bases removed from V and 3 bases from J, the gap between germline ends came to 17 bases. In nucleotides, the CDR3 is TGTGCCAGCAGTCAAACCGGCGGGGGATACTATGGCTACACCTTC. Translated, it gives CASSQTGGGYYGYTF. The full variable domain, its missing parts supplied by reference TRBV7-3 and TRBJ1-2, is GAGVSQTPSNKVTEKGKYVELRCDPISGHTALYWYRQSLGQGPEFLIYFQGTGAADDSGLPNDRFFAVRPEGSVSTLKIQRTERGDSAVYLCASSQTGGGYYGYTFGSGTRLTVV.

The V gene is TRBV10-3, the J gene TRBJ2-1; D unresolved. CDR3 size: 13 residues. The germline gives CDR1 ENHRY, CDR2 SYGVKD. Trimming cost V 2 bases and J 9 bases, with 11 bases left between them. The CDR3 is CAISEGVGREQFF. Here the CDR3 DNA reads TGTGCCATCAGTGAGGGGGTCGGGCGTGAGCAGTTCTTC.

The V call is TRBV12-3 or TRBV12-4, the J call TRBJ2-7; D may correspond to TRBD1 or TRBD2 (6 bases each). The CDR3 runs to 13 residues. V shed 7 bases and J shed 5 bases, with 15 bases lying between them. The CDR3 spells CASTPRGVDEQYF. The CDR3 DNA sequence: TGTGCCAGCACCCCGAGGGGGGTCGACGAGCAGTACTTC.

The CDR3, as DNA: TGTGCCAGCAGCCAAGTCGGGGGGGTTGGCAATTCACCCCTCCACTTT. Protein: CASSQVGGVGNSPLHF. The chain recombines TRBV3-1 (or the pseudogene TRBV3-2) with TRBJ1-6, with a tentative D call TRBD1 (5 bases). V lost 1 base to trimming and J lost 7 bases, with 14 bases between them. The CDR3 runs 16 residues. Looked up from germline, CDR1 is LGHDT and CDR2 is YNNKEL (reference sequence).

The V and J genes are TRBV2 and TRBJ2-3; the D is unclear. Germline-derived CDR1 and CDR2 are SNHLY and FYNNEI. The V gene lost 1 base and the J gene lost 6 bases, with 8 bases spanning the gap. This CDR3 comprises 13 residues. The CDR3 region is CASSEVLGDTQYF. The CDR3 bases are TGTGCCAGCAGTGAAGTCCTGGGCGATACGCAGTATTTT.

Only a few counts were recorded for this clone. This chain uses TRBV3-1 (or the pseudogene TRBV3-2) with TRBJ2-3; 7 nucleotides match TRBD1. Germline V gene data show CDR1 as LGHDT and CDR2 as YNNKEL (reference sequence). This CDR3 is 14 amino acids long. With V trimmed by 2 bases and J by 3 bases, 2 bases remained unmatched. CDR3 protein: CASSQPGQTDTQYF. CDR3 sequence (DNA): TGTGCCAGCAGCCAACCGGGACAGACAGATACGCAGTATTTT.

V gene TRBV5-1 combines with J gene TRBJ2-7; D might be TRBD1 (6 bases). The V end was cut by 2 bases, the J end by 1 base, with 7 bases between. The length of the CDR3 is 13 residues. Germline V lookup: CDR1 SGHRS, CDR2 YFSETQ. CDR3 region: CASSFGQSYEQYF. CDR3 coding DNA: TGCGCCAGCAGCTTCGGACAGTCCTACGAGCAGTACTTC.

The chain links TRBV4-1 to TRBJ2-2; the D call may be TRBD1 or TRBD2 (5 bases each). The CDR3 is 19 residues long. Germline values: CDR1 MGHRA, CDR2 YSYEKL. The ends were cut back, 2 bases at V and 0 bases at J, with 19 bases in the middle. The CDR3 nucleotides read TGCGCCAGCAGCCAAAAAAACGGGGACGTATACGCGAACACCGGGGAGCTGTTTTTT. Translating gives CASSQKNGDVYANTGELFF.

This clone has just a few counts. This rearrangement joins TRBV28 to TRBJ2-2; weak D call: TRBD2 (6 bases). The germline V and J ends were trimmed by 7 bases and 4 bases, with 22 bases remaining between them. There are 17 residues in the CDR3. Looked up from germline, CDR1 is MDHEN and CDR2 is SYDVKM. The CDR3 region has the DNA TGTGCCAGCAATTGGGCCCCTCCGTTCGGGGGCACCGGGGAGCTGTTTTTT. Translation: CASNWAPPFGGTGELFF.

This clone appeared a single time. The chain combines TRBV7-2 with TRBJ2-1; 7 nucleotides agree with TRBD2. The germline V gene encodes CDR1 SGHTA and CDR2 FQGNSA. This CDR3 has 14 residues. V was clipped by 1 base and J by 8 bases; unmatched bases: 5. CDR3 loop: CASSLETSRDEQFF. The CDR3 region has the DNA TGTGCCAGCAGCTTAGAGACTAGCCGGGATGAGCAGTTCTTC.

Only one count was recorded for this clone. The chain has TRBV11-3 and TRBJ2-7; 10 nucleotides line up with TRBD2. J lost 5 bases, V lost 3 bases, and 7 bases had no gene match. This CDR3 contains 15 residues. Germline CDR1 and CDR2: SGHNT and YENEEA. The DNA for the CDR3 is TGTGCCAGCAGCTTCGATACTAGCGGGATCCACGAGCAGTACGTC. Protein product: CASSFDTSGIHEQYV.